The T cell receptor (beta chain) under discussion was sequenced for a study of blood T cell repertoires in COVID-19 (dated by TCRdb to 2018 to 2020). Some background on the complete study: Samples from collaborators originated in the United States, Italy and Spain and spanned both the acute and convalescent phases of COVID-19. The material from the prospective study consisted of cDNA or gDNA derived from T cells, B-cell-depleted T cells, or PBMCs. Subjects who had been exposed to COVID-19, were actively infected with it, or had recovered from it provided the deeply sampled blood TCRbeta repertoires that made up the dataset. The repertoires were made available in a free public database intended to serve as a resource for research on the immune response to SARS-CoV-2. Samples were obtained from the ongoing ImmuneRACE study (first 160 participants) and from 1,000 to 1,500 subjects provided by 6 global collaborators. Sample metadata almost always included a de-identified subject ID, COVID-19 status, age in years and sex. Where available, HLA class I and class II types were obtained from metadata supplied by the sample provider rather than from assay-based typing.

The immunoSEQ Assay, a bias-controlled multiplex PCR, was used to amplify TCRbeta CDR3 regions from genomic DNA. Per the original workflow: Within the assay, amplification of reference gene primers was used to estimate how many nucleated cells each sample contained. To quantify the absolute abundance of each unique TCRbeta CDR3 rearrangement, sequence reads were collapsed and filtered. Productive Simpson clonality was computed per sample as the square root of Simpson's diversity index over productive rearrangements. Held by TCRdb, this immuneACCESS table contains in-frame sequences only and omits some clones. Under half of the omission traces to an unresolved V gene where checked; the cause of the rest is unknown. V and J calls and clone size are given by that table; D and trimming were obtained from the DNA. The sample table holds roughly 330,000 clones, of which 87% were seen once. The leading ten clones occupy approximately 9.3% of the sample.

One collaborating source in Seattle enrolled patients while the patients were actively infected and followed the patients over time throughout the course of disease. Whole blood was collected in K2EDTA tubes by collaborating institutions according to the institutions' own protocols. Collaborator samples were shipped for TCRbeta analysis as frozen whole blood, isolated PBMCs, or DNA extracted from either sample type. As concerns this clone: Its specific antigen is unknown. Qualities for individual bases were not recorded, and no much larger clone is one base off.

From the germline V gene (reference sequence), CDR1 is SGHNT and CDR2 is YYREEE. Spanning cysteine to phenylalanine, the CDR3 consists of 15 amino acids. This entry keeps only the CDR3 DNA: 45 bases, framed from base 1. V loses 4 bases at its end and J loses 5 bases; junction bases beyond the gene matches: 9. The research as a whole found: The quantity of clinical and demographic metadata differed by source and by participant and was supplied without curation.

The TCR was taken from a man aged 25 to 45 with COVID-19, enrolled during active disease. The source material was peripheral blood. The rearrangement combines TRBV5-4 with TRBJ2-5; 9 bases in the junction line up with TRBD1. The DNA sequence reads TGTGCCAGCAGCCTGCCAGGGACAGGGCGGGAGACCCAGTACTTC. It translates to CASSLPGTGRETQYF.